The T cell receptor beta chain under discussion was sequenced for a study of blood T cell repertoires in COVID-19. Overall study: Samples came from the United States, Italy and Spain, spanning acute and convalescent COVID-19. In each case, the material was cDNA or gDNA derived from T cells, B-cell-depleted T cells, or PBMCs.

Original data processing: Researchers report that nucleated cell counts were estimated from reference gene primer amplification. Repertoires were generated with immunoSEQ multiplex PCR, while TCRdb's copy carries only in-frame clones and drops some. The DNA was the basis for D and trimming; V, J and clone size are from that table. The sample has around 150,000 clones, approximately 87% seen once; the top ten hold 10% to 13%. The ends were cut back, 8 bases at V and 9 bases at J, with 11 bases in the middle. This CDR3 region has 11 residues. The germline V gene encodes CDR1 MNHEY and CDR2 SVGAGI. The TCR was taken from a woman aged 70-85 years with COVID-19, enrolled during active disease. Sequencing used peripheral blood. V gene TRBV6-5 combines with J gene TRBJ2-1, with unresolved D. CDR3 protein: CASGQKIEQFF. The CDR3 DNA reads TGTGCCAGCGGGCAGAAGATTGAGCAGTTCTTC.